Below, 5 T cell receptor beta chains from the same sample are listed, as sequenced in a study of CD8 T cells in Susac syndrome. RNA totalling roughly 0.45 to 1 ug underwent reverse transcription with random hexamers. Using its own MiXCR run on the immunoSEQ multiplex PCR reads, TCRdb lists one record per CDR3 protein. The sample has 250,000 to 300,000 distinct CDR3 sequences, almost 85% seen once. Input material: CD8+ T cells from PBMCs. Receptors were obtained from a human donor with multiple sclerosis.

V and J are TRBV12-3 or TRBV12-4 and TRBJ2-5, with TRBD2 identical over 7 bases. Unmatched junction bases numbered 10, after V lost 2 bases and J lost 4 bases. There are 16 residues in the CDR3. CDR3 protein: CASSLRRGSGRETQYF. CDR3 nucleotide sequence: TGTGCCAGCAGTTTACGTCGCGGGAGTGGGCGAGAGACCCAGTACTTC.

This clonotype was recorded only once. This likely comes from a read error, as the CDR3 has no conserved phenylalanine or tryptophan at its end. The CDR3 sequence: CSVEDFRGGNRTVRQYEQYL. CDR3 nucleotide sequence: TGCAGCGTTGAAGATTTCCGAGGGGGCAATAGGACAGTAAGGCAATACGAGCAGTACCTC. The rearrangement joins TRBV29-1 to TRBJ2-7; 7 bases fit TRBD1. Germline V gives CDR1 SQVTM, CDR2 ANQGSEA. The CDR3 loop spans 20 amino acids. The V segment lost 0 bases and the J segment 4 bases; nucleotides outside the gene matches: 24.

In nucleotides, the CDR3 is TGTGCCAGCAGCTGGGGGGAAGGGGTCAACTCCTACGAGCAGTACTTC. As protein: CASSWGEGVNSYEQYF. The chain carries TRBV5-5 and TRBJ2-7; a possible D gene is TRBD2 (6 bases). The CDR3 runs 16 residues. Trimming stripped 3 bases from V and 0 bases from J, with 16 bases between. Per germline, CDR1 SGHKS and CDR2 YYEKEE (reference sequence).

CDR3 nucleotides: TGTGCCAGCAGTTTTCCAGGGCTCAATCAGCCCCAGCATTTT. Protein sequence: CASSFPGLNQPQHF. The genes are TRBV28 and TRBJ1-5, with TRBD1 as a possible D gene (5 bases). The germline gives CDR1 MDHEN, CDR2 SYDVKM. The germline V and J ends were trimmed by 3 bases and 3 bases, with 9 bases remaining between them. This CDR3 is 14 amino acids long.

The rearrangement uses TRBV19 and TRBJ2-3; 7 positions agree with TRBD1. CDR3 length: 14 residues. The V gene's germline CDR1 is LNHDA and CDR2 SQIVND (reference sequence). V was clipped by 5 bases and J by 1 base; unmatched bases: 3. In DNA, the CDR3 is TGTGCCAGTAGTTTTGACAGGGGCACAGATACGCAGTATTTT. This encodes CASSFDRGTDTQYF.